The 6 T cell receptor beta chains presented below share a single source sample, sequenced in a study of blood T cell repertoires in COVID-19. Sequencing used immunoSEQ multiplex PCR; TCRdb keeps in-frame clones, though not all of them. The repertoire consists of about 59,000 clones, with 70% to 85% occurring once and the leading ten covering roughly 12%. The sample comprised peripheral blood. The receptor set was obtained from a man at least 80 years old with acute or convalescent COVID-19.

This sequence joins TRBV30 and TRBJ1-6; 7 nucleotides agree with TRBD1. The V gene's germline CDR1 is GTSNPN and CDR2 SVGIG (reference sequence). This CDR3 is 14 amino acids long. V shed 4 bases and J 6 bases; nucleotides not matched to a gene: 6. This CDR3 is CAWKPGQLNSPLHF. As DNA, the CDR3 is TGTGCCTGGAAACCGGGACAGCTTAATTCACCCCTCCACTTT.

V gene TRBV5-1 combines with J gene TRBJ2-3, with 8 bases aligning to TRBD1. Germline V gene lookup returns CDR1 SGHRS and CDR2 YFSETQ. The V and J ends lost 4 bases and 6 bases, in that order; junction bases with no gene match: 7. CDR3 size: 14 residues. The CDR3 is CASSIGQGGDTQYF. CDR3 nucleotides: TGCGCCAGCAGCATAGGACAGGGCGGGGATACGCAGTATTTT.

This chain links TRBV5-1 with TRBJ2-1, with D tentatively TRBD2 (5 bases). The CDR3 is 14 amino acids. Germline V gene data show CDR1 as SGHRS and CDR2 as YFSETQ. V was trimmed by 3 bases and J by 8 bases, leaving 15 bases between them. For the CDR3, the DNA is TGCGCCAGCAGCTCCGGGAATAGTTTCTATGAGCAGTTCTTC. Its translation: CASSSGNSFYEQFF.

The chain is built from TRBV11-2 and TRBJ1-2; the match to TRBD1 covers 10 bases. Unmatched junction bases numbered 4, after V lost 5 bases and J lost 4 bases. Looked up from germline, CDR1 is SGHAT and CDR2 is FQNNGV. The length of the CDR3 is 14 residues. The CDR3 loop is CASSPGTGVYGYTF. DNA for the CDR3: TGTGCCAGCAGCCCAGGGACAGGGGTCTATGGCTACACCTTC.

The V call is TRBV2, the J call TRBJ2-7; 7 bases are shared with TRBD1. The J segment lost 0 bases and the V segment lost 8 bases, leaving 10 bases of the junction unmatched. The CDR3 sequence is 15 residues long. From germline, CDR1 is SNHLY and CDR2 FYNNEI. CDR3: CASHTGTVNSYEQYF. CDR3 bases: TGTGCCAGCCACACCGGGACAGTGAACTCCTACGAGCAGTACTTC.

The chain has TRBV19 and TRBJ2-7; TRBD1 matches 7 bases. The CDR3 is 14 amino acids. In germline, CDR1 is LNHDA, CDR2 SQIVND (reference sequence). The junction had 10 bases not matched to a gene; V was cut back by 5 bases and J by 6 bases. CDR3 bases: TGTGCCAGTAGTGCCCGACAGGGCTTGGGCGAGCAGTACTTC. Translation: CASSARQGLGEQYF. The full variable domain, its missing parts supplied by reference TRBV19 and TRBJ2-7, is DGGITQSPKYLFRKEGQNVTLSCEQNLNHDAMYWYRQDPGQGLRLIYYSQIVNDFQKGDIAEGYSVSREKKESFPLTVTSAQKNPTAFYLCASSARQGLGEQYFGPGTRLTVT.